The rows below give T cell receptor beta chains drawn from one sample of a study of control samples from healthy donors and cancer patients. Clones were sequenced by immunoSEQ multiplex PCR, and TCRdb holds only the in-frame ones, with some missing. The sample consists of about 130,000 clones, over 80% of them appearing once. Source material: blood. These receptor sequences come from a woman aged 45-59 years in good health. Each CDR3 is given with its conserved first and last residue. D genes are given only for firm matches. Rows give clone size only sometimes, using once, few, many, or a class for an expanded clone.

>.|.|TRBV10-3|TRBJ1-1
TGTGCCATCAGTGGGACATCTGAAGCTTTCTTT
CAISGTSEAFF
>.|TRBD1|TRBV5-5|TRBJ1-2
TGTGCCAGCAGCCCAGGGACAGGGGGCTATGGCTACACCTTC
CASSPGTGGYGYTF
>.|TRBD1|TRBV19|TRBJ1-3
TGTGCCAGTAACCAGAAGGGGGCAGCCGCTGGAAACACCATATATTTT
CASNQKGAAAGNTIYF
>.|.|TRBV6-6|TRBJ1-6
TGTGCCAGCAGAGAGCCGGGACAAAATAATTCACCCCTCCACTTT
CASREPGQNNSPLHF
>.|.|TRBV30|TRBJ1-1
TGTGCCTTGGAACAGCGGGGGGCAGGAGCTTTCTTT
CALEQRGAGAFF
>few|TRBD1|TRBV7-9|TRBJ1-2
TGTGCCAGCAGCTTACTTCAGGGGGCCGACTATGGCTACACCTTC
CASSLLQGADYGYTF
>.|TRBD1|TRBV9|TRBJ1-1
TGTGCCAGCAGCGTCGGACAGGGGAACACTGAAGCTTTCTTT
CASSVGQGNTEAFF
>.|.|TRBV6-1|TRBJ2-1
TGTGCCAGCAGTGATGAAGGACTGGGGTACAATGAGCAGTTCTTC
CASSDEGLGYNEQFF
>.|.|TRBV18|TRBJ2-2
TGTGCCAGCTCCGCAAACACCGGGGAGCTGTTTTTT
CASSANTGELFF
>.|.|TRBV19|TRBJ1-2
TGTGCCAGTAGTATAAGACAGATGAATGGCTACACCTTC
CASSIRQMNGYTF
>.|TRBD1|TRBV27|TRBJ1-2
TGTGCCAGCGGGGACAGAGTTTCATATGGCTACACCTTC
CASGDRVSYGYTF
>.|TRBD1|TRBV9|TRBJ1-1
TGTGCCAGCAGCGACCGGGACAGGGTCAATCCAGGAAACACTGAAGCTTTCTTT
CASSDRDRVNPGNTEAFF
>few|.|TRBV27|TRBJ1-4
TGTGCCAGCAGTTTATTTGGGGGGCTGGAGCGACCAACTAATGAAAAACTGTTTTTT
CASSLFGGLERPTNEKLFF
>.|.|TRBV3-1/TRBV3-2|TRBJ1-6
TGTGCCAGCAGCCAGGGAGGGCCCCTCCACTTT
CASSQGGPLHF
>.|.|TRBV6-6|TRBJ2-7
TGTGCCAGCAGTTCCTTGGGTACGACCTACGAGCAATACTTC
CASSSLGTTYEQYF
>once|.|TRBV10-1|TRBJ1-6
TGCGCCAGCAGTGATGGGATAAATTCACCCCTCCACTTT
CASSDGINSPLHF
>.|.|TRBV11-2|TRBJ1-1
TGTGCCAGCGGGGGCAGGCCCGAAGGGGAAGCTTTCTTT
CASGGRPEGEAFF
>.|.|TRBV29-1|TRBJ2-5
TGCAGCGTTCGGGGGGCCGCCACGGAGACCCAGTACTTC
CSVRGAATETQYF
>.|TRBD1|TRBV18|TRBJ1-3
TGTGCCAGCTCACCCGGGACAGGGAAGAGTGGAAACACCATATATTTT
CASSPGTGKSGNTIYF
>.|.|TRBV11-3|TRBJ2-5
TGTGCCAGCAGTATGGGACCGTCAATGGGAGAGACCCAGTACTTC
CASSMGPSMGETQYF
>.|TRBD1|TRBV19|TRBJ2-3
TGTGCCAGTAGTTTAGGGGGCCTGTCGACAGATACGCAGTATTTT
CASSLGGLSTDTQYF
>.|.|TRBV18|TRBJ1-1
TGTGCCAGCTCACAAACAGGGATTGGCTCTGAAGCTTTCTTT
CASSQTGIGSEAFF
>few|.|TRBV19|TRBJ1-1
TGTGCCAGTAGTATGGGTCAGTGGAGGAACACTGAAGCTTTCTTT
CASSMGQWRNTEAFF
>.|.|TRBV28|TRBJ1-6
TGTGCCAGCAGTTTACTCCCCCCCTCACCCCTCCACTTT
CASSLLPPSPLHF
>.|.|TRBV7-2|TRBJ2-3
TGTGCCAGCAGCTTTCCCACAGATACGCAGTATTTT
CASSFPTDTQYF
>once|.|TRBV6-1|TRBJ2-7
TGTGCCAGCAGTGATGGTGGGGGACCCACTTACGAGCAGTACTTC
CASSDGGGPTYEQYF
>.|.|TRBV6-1|TRBJ1-2
TGTGCCAGCAGTGAAGGGAGGAGACAGGCTAACTATGGCTACACCTTC
CASSEGRRQANYGYTF
>.|.|TRBV19|TRBJ1-2
TGTGCCAGTAGTTCGCCGGATGGCTACACCTTC
CASSSPDGYTF
>.|.|TRBV5-1|TRBJ2-4
TGCGCCAGCAGCTCCCGTGGCGGGCTGGCCAAAAACATTCAGTACTTC
CASSSRGGLAKNIQYF
>.|.|TRBV1|TRBJ1-5
TGCACCAGCGGGTACGCGACGGGTGGTGGGAGAGGCAATCAGCCCCAGCATTTT
CTSGYATGGGRGNQPQHF
>.|TRBD2|TRBV5-1|TRBJ2-3
TGCGCCAGCAGGCCCCTAGCGGGAGAGACGCAGTATTTT
CASRPLAGETQYF
>once|.|TRBV7-9|TRBJ2-3
TGTGCCAGCAGCTTATATATGGGACTCCCTGGCACAGATACGCAGTATTTT
CASSLYMGLPGTDTQYF
>.|TRBD1|TRBV5-8|TRBJ2-2
TGTGCCAGCAGCTTTGGGACAGAAAACACCGGGGAGCTGTTTTTT
CASSFGTENTGELFF
>few|.|TRBV10-1|TRBJ1-4
TGCGCCAGCAGTGAGTCGACGGGTACCCTCGATCTGTTTTTT
CASSESTGTLDLFF
>.|.|TRBV12-3/TRBV12-4|TRBJ2-1
TGTGCCAGCAGTTTATTCTCGCAGAATGAGCAGTTCTTC
CASSLFSQNEQFF
>.|TRBD2|TRBV28|TRBJ2-4
TGTGCCAGCAGCCCCTCCCGGACTAGCGGGAGCGAGTGGTACATTCAGTACTTC
CASSPSRTSGSEWYIQYF
>.|TRBD2|TRBV9|TRBJ2-5
TGTGCCAGCAGCGCGCAGACTAGCGGGTCAGAGACCCAGTACTTC
CASSAQTSGSETQYF
>.|.|TRBV6-5|TRBJ2-5
TGTGCCAGTGCCCTCACGGGGGCACAAGAGACCCAGTACTTC
CASALTGAQETQYF
>.|TRBD1|TRBV2|TRBJ1-6
TGTGCCAGCAGCCGGGACAGGGTAGGGGATTCACCCCTCCACTTT
CASSRDRVGDSPLHF
>.|.|TRBV15|TRBJ1-5
TGTGCCACCAGCAGAGATCATAGGGCCAATCAGCCCCAGCATTTT
CATSRDHRANQPQHF
>.|.|TRBV19|TRBJ1-6
TGTGCCAGTAGTGCCCATTTCCGGGGGAGCTCCTATAATTCACCCCTCCACTTT
CASSAHFRGSSYNSPLHF
>.|.|TRBV5-5|TRBJ2-1
TGTGCCAGCAGCTTGGCCGCCAGCCCCGTGGGGTTCTTC
CASSLAASPVGFF
>.|TRBD1|TRBV28|TRBJ2-5
TGTGCCAGCAGTACTAGACAGGGAAGGCACCAAGAGACCCAGTACTTC
CASSTRQGRHQETQYF
>.|.|TRBV2|TRBJ2-5
TGTGCCAGCAGTGATCGAGATCTCCAAGAGACCCAGTACTTC
CASSDRDLQETQYF
>.|.|TRBV5-6|TRBJ1-2
TGTGCCAGCAGCAAAACAGTAAGCTATGGCTACACCTTC
CASSKTVSYGYTF
>.|.|TRBV19|TRBJ1-1
TGTGCCAGTAGTATTTTGGGAGTTGGCACTGAAGCTTTCTTT
CASSILGVGTEAFF
>.|TRBD1|TRBV7-9|TRBJ2-3
TGTGCCAGCAGCTTGCGGGACAGGGGTCCAGATACGCAGTATTTT
CASSLRDRGPDTQYF
>.|.|TRBV30|TRBJ1-1
TGTGCCTGGAGTGTAAAGTGGGACACTGAAGCTTTCTTT
CAWSVKWDTEAFF
>.|TRBD1|TRBV10-3|TRBJ1-1
TGTGCCATCAGTGGACAGGGGCAGACCACTGAAGCTTTCTTT
CAISGQGQTTEAFF
>.|.|TRBV3-1/TRBV3-2|TRBJ2-7
TGTGCCAGCAGCCAAGGGACAGCCTACGAGCAGTACTTC
CASSQGTAYEQYF
>.|.|TRBV18|TRBJ1-2
TGTGCCAGCTCACGCCCCGGGACCGACATTAATTATGGCTACACCTTC
CASSRPGTDINYGYTF
>.|.|TRBV3-1/TRBV3-2|TRBJ2-7
TGTGCCAGCAGCCAAGGGTCTTTGCAGGGGCGCGAGCAGTACTTC
CASSQGSLQGREQYF
>.|TRBD2|TRBV5-4|TRBJ2-1
TGTGCCAGCAGCTTTAGGCTAGCGGGAGGTTACAATGAGCAGTTCTTC
CASSFRLAGGYNEQFF